Included here is one T cell receptor (beta chain) sequence, with context. Its antigen is not known. This entry is derived from a study of OX40 agonist ivuxolimab in advanced cancers. For the study at large: Patients were dosed with the agonistic anti-OX40 (CD134) antibody ivuxolimab. Mean age about 60 years, range about 20 to 85; approximately 80% male. Partial responses were seen in three patients, one with hepatocellular carcinoma and two with cutaneous melanoma. Whole-study findings and limits: Expanded clones belonging to CD8+ T cells outnumbered, on average, those of CD4+.

Some clones are missing from TCRdb's copy, which holds only in-frame ones; the method was immunoSEQ multiplex PCR. In the table there are some 74,000 clones, approximately 89% of which are singletons. This sequence was found in an adult with an advanced solid tumor such as melanoma, head and neck, liver or kidney cancer. The sample here was CD4+ or CD8+ T cells sorted from blood, taken in a trial of the OX40 agonist ivuxolimab.

This chain's CDR3 is CASTEGRSGETQYF. In nucleotides, the CDR3 is TGCGCCAGCACCGAGGGGCGATCCGGGGAGACCCAGTACTTC. V gene TRBV10-2 combines with J gene TRBJ2-5; perhaps D is TRBD1 or TRBD2 (5 bases each). CDR3 length: 14 amino acids. Trimming removed 7 bases from V and 5 bases from J, with 17 bases in between. Germline loops: CDR1 WSHSY, CDR2 SAAADI.